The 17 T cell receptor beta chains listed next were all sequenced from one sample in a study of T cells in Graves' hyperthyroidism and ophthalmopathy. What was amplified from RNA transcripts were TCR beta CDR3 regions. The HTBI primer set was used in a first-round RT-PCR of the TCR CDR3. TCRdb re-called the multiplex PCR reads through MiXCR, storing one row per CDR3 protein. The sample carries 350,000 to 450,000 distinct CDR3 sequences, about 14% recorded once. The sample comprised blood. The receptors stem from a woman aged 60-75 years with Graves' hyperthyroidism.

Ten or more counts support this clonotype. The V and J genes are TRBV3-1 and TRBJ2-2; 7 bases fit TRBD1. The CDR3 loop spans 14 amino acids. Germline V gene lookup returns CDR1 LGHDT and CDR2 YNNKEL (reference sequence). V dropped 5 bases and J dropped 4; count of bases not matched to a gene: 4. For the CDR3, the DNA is TGTGCCAGCAGCTACAGGGGTGGCACCGGGGAGCTGTTTTTT. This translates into CASSYRGGTGELFF.

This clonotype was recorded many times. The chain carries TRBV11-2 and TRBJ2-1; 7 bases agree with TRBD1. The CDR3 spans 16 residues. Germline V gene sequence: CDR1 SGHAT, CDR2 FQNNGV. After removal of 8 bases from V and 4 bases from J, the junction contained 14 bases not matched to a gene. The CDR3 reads CASANLPGQMYNEQFF. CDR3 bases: TGTGCCAGCGCCAATCTCCCGGGACAGATGTACAATGAGCAGTTCTTC.

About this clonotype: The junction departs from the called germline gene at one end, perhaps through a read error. CDR3 sequence: CASSFSSSGANVPTF. CDR3 nucleotides: TGTGCCAGCAGTTTTTCGAGCTCTGGGGCCAACGTCCCGACTTTC. V and J are TRBV12-3 or TRBV12-4 and TRBJ2-6; tentatively, D is TRBD1 (5 bases). CDR3 length equals 15 residues.

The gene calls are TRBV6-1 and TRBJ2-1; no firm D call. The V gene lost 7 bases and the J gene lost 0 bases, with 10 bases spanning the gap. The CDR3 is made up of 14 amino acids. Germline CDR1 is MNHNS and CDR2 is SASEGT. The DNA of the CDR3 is TGTGCCAGCAAACTCCGAGGCTCCTACAATGAGCAGTTCTTC. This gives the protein CASKLRGSYNEQFF.

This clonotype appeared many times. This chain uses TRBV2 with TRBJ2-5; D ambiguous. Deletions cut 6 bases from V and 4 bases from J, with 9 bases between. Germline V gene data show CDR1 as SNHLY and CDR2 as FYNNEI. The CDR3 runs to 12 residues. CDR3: CASRTQLETQYF. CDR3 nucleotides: TGTGCCAGCAGGACGCAGTTAGAGACCCAGTACTTC.

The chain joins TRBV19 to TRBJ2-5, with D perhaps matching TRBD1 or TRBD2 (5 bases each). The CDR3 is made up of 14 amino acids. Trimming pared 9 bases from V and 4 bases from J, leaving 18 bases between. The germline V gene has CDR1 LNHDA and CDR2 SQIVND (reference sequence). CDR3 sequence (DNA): TGTGCCAGCTCTCCGGGACGTAGGGGAGAGACCCAGTACTTC. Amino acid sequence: CASSPGRRGETQYF.

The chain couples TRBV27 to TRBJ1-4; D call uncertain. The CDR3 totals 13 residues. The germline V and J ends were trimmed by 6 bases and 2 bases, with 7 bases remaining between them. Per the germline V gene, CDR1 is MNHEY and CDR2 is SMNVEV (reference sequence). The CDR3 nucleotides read TGTGCCAGCAGCAGAATGACTAATGAAAAACTGTTTTTT. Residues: CASSRMTNEKLFF.

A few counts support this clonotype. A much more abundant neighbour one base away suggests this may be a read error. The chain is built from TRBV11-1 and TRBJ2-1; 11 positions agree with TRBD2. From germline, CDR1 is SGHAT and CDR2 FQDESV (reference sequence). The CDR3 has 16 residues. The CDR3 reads CASSRFPTSGSHEQSF. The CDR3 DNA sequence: TGTGCCAGCAGCCGTTTTCCCACTAGCGGGAGTCATGAGCAGTCCTTC.

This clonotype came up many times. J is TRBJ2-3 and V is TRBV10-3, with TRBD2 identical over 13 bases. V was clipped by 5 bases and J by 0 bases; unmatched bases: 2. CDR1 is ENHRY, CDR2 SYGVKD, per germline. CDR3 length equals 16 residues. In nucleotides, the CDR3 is TGTGCCATCAGTCCGGGACTAGCGGGAAGCACAGATACGCAGTATTTT. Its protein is CAISPGLAGSTDTQYF.

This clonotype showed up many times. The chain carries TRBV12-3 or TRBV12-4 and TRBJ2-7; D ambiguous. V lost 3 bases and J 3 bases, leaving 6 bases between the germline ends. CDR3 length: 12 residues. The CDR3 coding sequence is TGTGCCAGCAGTTTTCACAACTACGAGCAGTACTTC. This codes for CASSFHNYEQYF.

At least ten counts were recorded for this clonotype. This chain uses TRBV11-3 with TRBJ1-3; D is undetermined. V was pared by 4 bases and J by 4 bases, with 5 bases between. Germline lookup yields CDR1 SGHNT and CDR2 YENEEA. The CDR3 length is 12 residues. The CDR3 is CASSSEGNTIYF. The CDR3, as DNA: TGTGCCAGCAGCTCGGAAGGAAACACCATATATTTT.

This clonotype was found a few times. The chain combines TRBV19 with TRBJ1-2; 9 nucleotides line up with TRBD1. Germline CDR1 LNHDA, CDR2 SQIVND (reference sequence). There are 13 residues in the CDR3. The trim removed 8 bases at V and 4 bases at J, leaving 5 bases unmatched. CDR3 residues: CASGDRALYGYTF. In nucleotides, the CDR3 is TGTGCCAGTGGGGACAGGGCCCTCTATGGCTACACCTTC.

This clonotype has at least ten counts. The CDR3 DNA reads TGTGCCAGCAGCGCCTCGAGAGACAGGGGCCCGAACACCGGGGAGCTGTTTTTT. The encoded protein is CASSASRDRGPNTGELFF. The rearrangement uses TRBV7-9 and TRBJ2-2, with 8 bases aligning to TRBD1. V trimming: 5 bases; J trimming: 0 bases; junction bases outside the gene matches: 11. The CDR3 consists of 18 residues. Germline CDR1 SEHNR, CDR2 FQNEAQ (reference sequence).

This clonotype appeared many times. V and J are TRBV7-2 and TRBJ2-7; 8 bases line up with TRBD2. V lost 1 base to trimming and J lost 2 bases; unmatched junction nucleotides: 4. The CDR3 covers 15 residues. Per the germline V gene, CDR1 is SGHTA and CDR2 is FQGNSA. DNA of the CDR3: TGTGCCAGCAGCTTAGGAGGCGGGAGGACCTACGAGCAGTACTTC. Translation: CASSLGGGRTYEQYF.

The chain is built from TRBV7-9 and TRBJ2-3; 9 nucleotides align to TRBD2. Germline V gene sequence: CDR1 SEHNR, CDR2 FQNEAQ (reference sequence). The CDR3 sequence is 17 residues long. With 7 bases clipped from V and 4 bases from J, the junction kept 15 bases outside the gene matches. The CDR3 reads CASTLIAGDDDADTQYF. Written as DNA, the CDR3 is TGTGCCAGCACCCTGATAGCGGGAGATGATGATGCAGATACGCAGTATTTT.

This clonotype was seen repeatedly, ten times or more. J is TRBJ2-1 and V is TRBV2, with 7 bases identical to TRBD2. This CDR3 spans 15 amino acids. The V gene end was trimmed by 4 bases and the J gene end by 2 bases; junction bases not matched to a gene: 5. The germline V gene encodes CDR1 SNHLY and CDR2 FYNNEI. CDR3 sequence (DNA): TGTGCCAGCAGTGTTGGCCTAGCGGCCTACAATGAGCAGTTCTTC. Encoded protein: CASSVGLAAYNEQFF.

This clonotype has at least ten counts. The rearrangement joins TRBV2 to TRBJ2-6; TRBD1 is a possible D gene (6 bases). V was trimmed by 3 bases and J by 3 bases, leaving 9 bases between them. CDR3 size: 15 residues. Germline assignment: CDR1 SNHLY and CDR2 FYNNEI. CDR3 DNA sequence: TGTGCCAGCAGTGACAGGGGCGGTGGGGCCAACGTCCTGACTTTC. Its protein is CASSDRGGGANVLTF.